These 17 T cell receptor beta chains share one sample of origin, sequenced in a study of blood T cell repertoires in COVID-19. Clones were read by immunoSEQ multiplex PCR, and TCRdb kept only the in-frame ones, dropping some. The table shows 250,000 to 300,000 clones, with nearly 90% occurring only once. Sequencing used peripheral blood. The origin of the receptors is a woman aged 55-75 years with COVID-19, enrolled during active disease.

The table lists this clone with a few counts. The rearrangement uses TRBV5-6 and TRBJ2-5; 8 bases map to TRBD1. Germline loops: CDR1 SGHDT, CDR2 YYEEEE. The junction had 5 bases not matched to a gene; V was cut back by 0 bases and J by 1 base. This CDR3 spans 16 amino acids. The CDR3 region is CASSLALGTGQETQYF. The CDR3 DNA follows: TGTGCCAGCAGCTTGGCCCTCGGGACAGGCCAAGAGACCCAGTACTTC.

This chain uses TRBV5-6 with TRBJ2-1, with D possibly matching TRBD1 (6 bases). Per germline, CDR1 SGHDT and CDR2 YYEEEE. The germline V and J ends were trimmed by 3 bases and 1 base, with 11 bases remaining between them. The CDR3 loop spans 15 amino acids. As DNA, the CDR3 is TGTGCCAGCAGCTCTACAGGGAGATCCTACAATGAGCAGTTCTTC. It codes for CASSSTGRSYNEQFF.

The V call is TRBV19, the J call TRBJ1-5; 7 nucleotides line up with TRBD1. The length of the CDR3 is 20 residues. Germline V gives CDR1 LNHDA, CDR2 SQIVND (reference sequence). Trimming removed 3 bases from V and 0 bases from J; junction bases left unmatched: 17. CDR3: CASSIPGPYRGWNSNQPQHF. The CDR3 DNA is TGTGCCAGTAGTATCCCGGGGCCTTACAGGGGCTGGAATAGCAATCAGCCCCAGCATTTT.

In regard to this clone: Other DNA sequences from this sample encode an identical CDR3 as well. V gene TRBV3-1 (or the pseudogene TRBV3-2) combines with J gene TRBJ2-3; TRBD1 matches at 7 bases. Germline V gives CDR1 LGHDT, CDR2 YNNKEL (reference sequence). With V trimmed by 9 bases and J by 3 bases, 6 bases remained unmatched. This CDR3 is 13 amino acids long. The CDR3 coding sequence is TGTGCCAGTCTAGGGACAGCTACAGATACGCAGTATTTT. This translates into CASLGTATDTQYF.

The chain recombines TRBV25-1 with TRBJ1-1; D not resolved. Germline V lookup: CDR1 MGHDK, CDR2 SYGVNS. Trimming cost V 2 bases and J 4 bases, with 8 bases left between them. The CDR3 sequence is 13 residues long. CDR3 protein: CASSELYSTEAFF. Written as DNA, the CDR3 is TGTGCCAGCAGTGAACTCTACAGCACTGAAGCTTTCTTT.

The rearrangement joins TRBV27 to TRBJ2-1, with a tentative D call TRBD1 (5 bases). V gave up 5 bases and J gave up 8 bases, with 10 bases separating them. Looked up from germline, CDR1 is MNHEY and CDR2 is SMNVEV (reference sequence). The CDR3 spans 12 residues. CDR3 bases: TGTGCCAGCAGTGGCCTAGGGGATGAGCAGTTCTTC. This translates into CASSGLGDEQFF.

This chain connects TRBV6-5 to TRBJ2-7; a possible D gene is TRBD2 (5 bases). The CDR3 extends over 12 amino acids. From germline, CDR1 is MNHEY and CDR2 SVGAGI. Trimming left V 7 bases short and J 3 bases short, with 10 bases between. In DNA, the CDR3 is TGTGCCAGCACGGGAACTCTCTACGAGCAGTACTTC. Its translation: CASTGTLYEQYF.

For this clone: At one of its ends the junction is not consistent with the germline gene, which may arise from a read error. The chain uses TRBV9 and TRBJ1-2, with D possibly being TRBD1 (6 bases). This CDR3 is built from 13 residues. CDR1 SGDLS and CDR2 YYNGEE come from the germline V gene. This chain's CDR3 is CASSVDEWTEFRF. The CDR3, as DNA: TGTGCCAGCAGCGTAGATGAATGGACAGAGTTTCGCTTC.

This clone occurred once. V and J are TRBV5-4 and TRBJ1-1; maybe TRBD1 (5 bases). Germline CDR1 SGHNT, CDR2 YYREEE (reference sequence). V was pared by 2 bases and J by 1 base, with 6 bases between. The CDR3 extends over 13 amino acids. CDR3 sequence: CASSFDRNTEAFF. CDR3 DNA: TGTGCCAGCAGCTTTGACAGGAACACTGAAGCTTTCTTT. Based on the CDR3 plus reference TRBV5-4 and TRBJ1-1, the full variable domain is ETGVTQSPTHLIKTRGQQVTLRCSSQSGHNTVSWYQQALGQGPQFIFQYYREEENGRGNFPPRFSGLQFPNYSSELNVNALELDDSALYLCASSFDRNTEAFFGQGTRLTVV.

The chain combines TRBV29-1 with TRBJ1-5; D might be TRBD1 (5 bases). The germline V and J ends were trimmed by 4 bases and 1 base, with 11 bases remaining between them. CDR1 is SQVTM, CDR2 ANQGSEA, per germline. CDR3 length equals 14 residues. CDR3 DNA: TGCAGCGTTGTAGCGGGGGGGAGCAATCAGCCCCAGCATTTT. It encodes CSVVAGGSNQPQHF.

The chain uses TRBV27 and TRBJ1-1; the D is unclear. The CDR3 covers 14 residues. The V gene's germline CDR1 is MNHEY and CDR2 SMNVEV (reference sequence). The ends were cut back, 6 bases at V and 1 base at J, with 12 bases in the middle. The CDR3 nucleotides read TGTGCCAGCAGCAAAAACAACAGGAACACTGAAGCTTTCTTT. Its protein is CASSKNNRNTEAFF.

The CDR3, as DNA: TGTGCCAGCAGCTTAGCGTCGATTGGGGCCAGCTATAATTCACCCCTCCACTTT. Translating it yields CASSLASIGASYNSPLHF. The chain joins TRBV7-2 to TRBJ1-6, with D perhaps TRBD1 (5 bases). The CDR3 consists of 18 residues. Germline V gives CDR1 SGHTA, CDR2 FQGNSA. The V end lost 0 bases, the J end lost 3 bases, and 15 bases lay between the germline ends.

The V call is TRBV10-2, the J call TRBJ1-4; D is unclear. The ends were cut back, 3 bases at V and 8 bases at J, with 22 bases in the middle. Germline CDR1 and CDR2: WSHSY and SAAADI. The CDR3 has 17 amino acids. CDR3 sequence: CASSEVNPGMIGEKLFF. CDR3 DNA: TGCGCCAGCAGTGAAGTTAATCCGGGGATGATCGGCGAAAAACTGTTTTTT.

The CDR3 reads CASSGLGQPQHF. CDR3 DNA sequence: TGTGCCAGCAGTGGACTGGGTCAGCCCCAGCATTTT. The V gene is TRBV27, the J gene TRBJ1-5; unclear D gene. Between the trimmed V and J ends, which lost 5 bases and 6 bases, there was a span of 8 bases. Germline CDR1 and CDR2: MNHEY and SMNVEV (reference sequence). The CDR3 loop spans 12 amino acids.

The chain recombines TRBV15 with TRBJ2-5; D might be TRBD1 (6 bases). V gave up 0 bases and J gave up 3 bases, with 11 bases separating them. Germline-derived CDR1 and CDR2 are LNHNV and YYDKDF (reference sequence). The CDR3 is 15 residues long. The CDR3 sequence: CATSREYSGEETQYF. The DNA for the CDR3 is TGTGCCACCAGCAGAGAATATTCAGGGGAAGAGACCCAGTACTTC. Supplemented by reference TRBV15 and TRBJ2-5, the full variable domain reads DAMVIQNPRYQVTQFGKPVTLSCSQTLNHNVMYWYQQKSSQAPKLLFHYYDKDFNNEADTPDNFQSRRPNTSFCFLDIRSPGLGDTAMYLCATSREYSGEETQYFGPGTRLLVL.

The chain recombines TRBV6-2 or TRBV6-3 with TRBJ1-1, with 10 bases that match TRBD1. The CDR3 has 13 residues. V lost 6 bases, J lost 7 bases, and 5 bases stayed unmatched. The germline V gene has CDR1 MNHEY and CDR2 SVGEGT. CDR3: CASRPGQGGEAFF. CDR3 nucleotides: TGTGCCAGCAGACCTGGACAGGGGGGTGAAGCTTTCTTT.

The V call is TRBV7-3, the J call TRBJ1-1; possible D gene TRBD1, 5 bases. In germline, CDR1 is SGHTA, CDR2 FQGTGA. This CDR3 region has 13 residues. Between the trimmed V and J ends, which lost 5 bases and 10 bases, there was a span of 17 bases. The CDR3 is CASSPTGAGVAFF. DNA for the CDR3: TGTGCCAGCAGCCCTACTGGGGCTGGGGTAGCTTTCTTT.